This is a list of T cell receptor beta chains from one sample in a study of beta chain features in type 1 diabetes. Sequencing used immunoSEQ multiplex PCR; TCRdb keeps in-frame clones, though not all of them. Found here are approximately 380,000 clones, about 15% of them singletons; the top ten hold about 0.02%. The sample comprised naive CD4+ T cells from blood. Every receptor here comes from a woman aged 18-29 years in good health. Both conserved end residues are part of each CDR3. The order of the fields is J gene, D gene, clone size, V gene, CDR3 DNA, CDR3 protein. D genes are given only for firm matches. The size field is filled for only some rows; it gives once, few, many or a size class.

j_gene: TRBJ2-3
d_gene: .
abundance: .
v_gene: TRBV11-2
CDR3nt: TGTGCCAGCAGCTTATACTCGGGGGAGGCAGATACGCAGTATTTT
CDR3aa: CASSLYSGEADTQYF

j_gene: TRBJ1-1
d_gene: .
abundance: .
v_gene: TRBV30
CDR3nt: TGTGCCTGGAGGGCACAGGGCTACACTGAAGCTTTCTTT
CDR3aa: CAWRAQGYTEAFF

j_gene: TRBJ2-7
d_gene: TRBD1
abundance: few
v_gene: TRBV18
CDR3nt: TGTGCCAGCTCACCAGCGACAGGGACATACGAGCAGTACTTC
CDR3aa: CASSPATGTYEQYF

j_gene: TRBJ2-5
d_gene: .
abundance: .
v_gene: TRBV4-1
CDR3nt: TGCGCCAGCAGCCAAGACAGGGAACGGACGGAAGAGACCCAGTACTTC
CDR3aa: CASSQDRERTEETQYF

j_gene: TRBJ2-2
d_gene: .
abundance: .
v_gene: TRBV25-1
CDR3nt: TGTGCCAGCAGTGGCGGCGGGTACTCCTCCGGGGAGCTGTTTTTT
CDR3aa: CASSGGGYSSGELFF

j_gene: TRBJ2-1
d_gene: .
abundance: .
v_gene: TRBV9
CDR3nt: TGTGCCAGCGGCCTCGGTAGCGGAGAGGGGAATGAGCAGTTCTTC
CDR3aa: CASGLGSGEGNEQFF

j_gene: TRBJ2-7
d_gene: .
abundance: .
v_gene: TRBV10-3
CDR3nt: TGTGCCATCAGTGAGGACATTAGGGGCGAGCAGTACTTC
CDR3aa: CAISEDIRGEQYF

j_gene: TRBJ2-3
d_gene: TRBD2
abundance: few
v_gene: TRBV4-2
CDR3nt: TGTGCCAGCAGCCAATTGGGCGCCAGAGCGGGGCGCACAGATACGCAGTATTTT
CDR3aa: CASSQLGARAGRTDTQYF

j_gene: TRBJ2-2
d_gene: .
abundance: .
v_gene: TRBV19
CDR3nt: TGTGCCAGTAGTGGGGTAGCGGTGAACACCGGGGAGCTGTTTTTT
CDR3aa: CASSGVAVNTGELFF

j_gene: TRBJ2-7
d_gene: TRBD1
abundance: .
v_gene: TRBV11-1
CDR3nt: TGTGCCAGCTGCCCCGGGGACAGCCCCTACGAGCAGTACTTC
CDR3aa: CASCPGDSPYEQYF

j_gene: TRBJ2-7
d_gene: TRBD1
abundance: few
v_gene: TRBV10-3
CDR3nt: TGTGCCATCAGTAGGGACAGAGCATACGAGCAGTACTTC
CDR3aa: CAISRDRAYEQYF

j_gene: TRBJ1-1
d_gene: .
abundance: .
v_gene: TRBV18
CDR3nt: TGTGCCAGCTCACCACCCGGAGACACTGAAGCTTTCTTT
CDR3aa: CASSPPGDTEAFF

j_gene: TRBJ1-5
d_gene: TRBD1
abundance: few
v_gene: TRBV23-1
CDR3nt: TGCGCCAGCACCCTATCCGACAGGGCCATCAATCAGCCCCAGCATTTT
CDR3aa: CASTLSDRAINQPQHF

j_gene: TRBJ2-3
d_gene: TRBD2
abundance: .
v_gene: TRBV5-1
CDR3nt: TGCGCCAGCAGCTTTACTAGCGGGATTAGCACAGATACGCAGTATTTT
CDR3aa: CASSFTSGISTDTQYF

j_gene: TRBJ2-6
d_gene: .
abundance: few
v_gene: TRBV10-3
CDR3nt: TGTGCCAGTAGCCGGGACATCTCCAACGTCCTGACTTTC
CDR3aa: CASSRDISNVLTF

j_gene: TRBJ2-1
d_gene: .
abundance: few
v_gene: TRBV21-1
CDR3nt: TGTGCCAGCAGCAGGGCCGGGACTTCCCTTTCCAATGAGCAGTTCTTC
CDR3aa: CASSRAGTSLSNEQFF

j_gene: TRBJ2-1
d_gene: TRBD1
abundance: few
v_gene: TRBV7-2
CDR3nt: TGTGCCAGCACCGGTGGACAGGGGAGGGGGGATGAGCAGTTCTTC
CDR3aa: CASTGGQGRGDEQFF

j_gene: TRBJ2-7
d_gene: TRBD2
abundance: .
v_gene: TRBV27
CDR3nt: TGTGCCAGCAGTTCCCCCGGGACTAGCGGGAGGTACGAGCAGTACTTC
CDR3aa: CASSSPGTSGRYEQYF

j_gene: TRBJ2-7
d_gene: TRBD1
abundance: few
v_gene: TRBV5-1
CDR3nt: TGCGCCAGCAGCTTTCAGGGGGAATTTATGGTTGCCACCTACGAGCAGTACTTC
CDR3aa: CASSFQGEFMVATYEQYF

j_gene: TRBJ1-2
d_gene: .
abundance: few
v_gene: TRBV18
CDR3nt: TGTGCCAGCTCACCACGCGTGGGAGTGGGAGCTAACTATGGCTACACCTTC
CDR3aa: CASSPRVGVGANYGYTF

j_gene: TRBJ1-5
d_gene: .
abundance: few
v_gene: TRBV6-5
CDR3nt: TGTGCCAGCAGTTTAGTAATCGGTCAGCCCCAGCATTTT
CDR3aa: CASSLVIGQPQHF

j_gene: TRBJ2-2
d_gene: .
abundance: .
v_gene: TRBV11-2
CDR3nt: TGTGCCAGCAGCTTTTTGCGGGACACCGGGGAGCTGTTTTTT
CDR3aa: CASSFLRDTGELFF

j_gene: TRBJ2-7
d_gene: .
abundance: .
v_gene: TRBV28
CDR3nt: TGTGCCAGCAGTTCTGACTGGCCCTCCTACGAGCAGTACTTC
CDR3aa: CASSSDWPSYEQYF

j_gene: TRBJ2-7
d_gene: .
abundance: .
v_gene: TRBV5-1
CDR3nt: TGCGCCAGCACCCTGACACCATCCTACGAGCAGTACTTC
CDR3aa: CASTLTPSYEQYF

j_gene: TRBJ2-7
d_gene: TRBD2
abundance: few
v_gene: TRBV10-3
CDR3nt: TGTGCCATCAGTGAGAGGCGAGCGGGAGGGCCGTCCGAGCAGTACTTC
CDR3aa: CAISERRAGGPSEQYF

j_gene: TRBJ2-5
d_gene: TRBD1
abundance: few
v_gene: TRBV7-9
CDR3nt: TGTGCCAGCAGCTTAGTAGGGACAGGGGTCGAGACCCAGTACTTC
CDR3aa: CASSLVGTGVETQYF

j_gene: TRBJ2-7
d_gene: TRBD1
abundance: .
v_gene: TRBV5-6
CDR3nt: TGTGCCAGCAGCTTTGCCGGGACAGGGGGCTACGAGCAGTACTTC
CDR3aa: CASSFAGTGGYEQYF

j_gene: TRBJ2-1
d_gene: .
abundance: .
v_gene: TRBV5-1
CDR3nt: TGCGCCAGCAGCTTGATGTGGGAGCTTGGGAATGAGCAGTTCTTC
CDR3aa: CASSLMWELGNEQFF

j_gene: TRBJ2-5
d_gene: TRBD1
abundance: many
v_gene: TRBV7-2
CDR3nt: TGTGCCAGCAGCCCGGACAGGGGAGAGACCCAGTACTTC
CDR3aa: CASSPDRGETQYF

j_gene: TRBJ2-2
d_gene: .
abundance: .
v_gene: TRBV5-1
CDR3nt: TGCGCCAGCAGCTGGGGGCTCGAGACCGGGGAGCTGTTTTTT
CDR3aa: CASSWGLETGELFF

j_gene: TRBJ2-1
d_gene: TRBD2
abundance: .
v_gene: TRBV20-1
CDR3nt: TGCAGTGCTATACTAGCGATTGAGCAGTTCTTC
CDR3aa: CSAILAIEQFF

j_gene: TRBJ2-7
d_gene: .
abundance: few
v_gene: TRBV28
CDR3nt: TGTGCCAGCAGTTTACCGTCGGATGGAGCCTACGAGCAGTACTTC
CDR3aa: CASSLPSDGAYEQYF

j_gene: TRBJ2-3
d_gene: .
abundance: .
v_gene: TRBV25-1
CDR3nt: TGTGCCAGCAGTGAATCATTGAGAGATACGCAGTATTTT
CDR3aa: CASSESLRDTQYF

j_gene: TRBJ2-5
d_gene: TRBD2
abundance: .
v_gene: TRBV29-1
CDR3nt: TGCAGCGTTGTAGGTCTAGCGGGAGCGAAGCGGGAGACCCAGTACTTC
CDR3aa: CSVVGLAGAKRETQYF

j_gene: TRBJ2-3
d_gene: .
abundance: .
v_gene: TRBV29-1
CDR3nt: TGCAGCGTTGATGAGCGGGCTAGAGATACGCAGTATTTT
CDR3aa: CSVDERARDTQYF

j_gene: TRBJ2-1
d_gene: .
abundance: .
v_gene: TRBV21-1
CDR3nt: TGTGCCGATCCTCTATCGCGGGGCCACTTTAGCGGCAATGAGCAGTTCTTC
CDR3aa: CADPLSRGHFSGNEQFF

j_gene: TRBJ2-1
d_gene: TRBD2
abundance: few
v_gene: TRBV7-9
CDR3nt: TGTGCCAGCAGCCCAATAGCGGGGCAAATCTACAATGAGCAGTTCTTC
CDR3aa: CASSPIAGQIYNEQFF

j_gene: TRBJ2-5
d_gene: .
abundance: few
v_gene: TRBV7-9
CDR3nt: TGTGCCAGCAGCTTAGTCAGGGTGGAGACCCAGTACTTC
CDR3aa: CASSLVRVETQYF

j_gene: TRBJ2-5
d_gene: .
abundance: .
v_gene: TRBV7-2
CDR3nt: TGTGCCAGCAGCTTAGGTGGGCTTCCACAAGAGACCCAGTACTTC
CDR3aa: CASSLGGLPQETQYF

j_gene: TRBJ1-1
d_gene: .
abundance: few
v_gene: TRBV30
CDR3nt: TGTGCCTGGAGTCGGACTGACGGCGTCCAAGCTTTCTTT
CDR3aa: CAWSRTDGVQAFF

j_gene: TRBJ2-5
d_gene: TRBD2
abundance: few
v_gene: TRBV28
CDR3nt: TGTGCCAGCAGTTTATCGACTAGCGGGAGCGGTGAGACCCAGTACTTC
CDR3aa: CASSLSTSGSGETQYF

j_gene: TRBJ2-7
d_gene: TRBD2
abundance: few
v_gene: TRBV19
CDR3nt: TGTGCCAGTAGTATCTCGGGCGGGGGGCCGACCTACGAGCAGTACTTC
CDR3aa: CASSISGGGPTYEQYF

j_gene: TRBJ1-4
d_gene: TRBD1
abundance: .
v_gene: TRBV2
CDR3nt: TGTGCCAGCAGGGCCGGGACAGCCGTTGAAAAACTGTTTTTT
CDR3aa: CASRAGTAVEKLFF

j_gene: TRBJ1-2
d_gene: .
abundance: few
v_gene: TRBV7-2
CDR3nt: TGTGCCAGCAGCTTACAGAGCGTGCGCTCTGGCTACACCTTC
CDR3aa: CASSLQSVRSGYTF

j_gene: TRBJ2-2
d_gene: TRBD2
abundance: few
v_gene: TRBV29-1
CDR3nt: TGCAGCGTTGACCTTCTTGAACTAGCGGGAGGGCCTGGCGGGGAGCTGTTTTTT
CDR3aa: CSVDLLELAGGPGGELFF

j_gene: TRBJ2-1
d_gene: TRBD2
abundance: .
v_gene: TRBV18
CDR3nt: TGTGCCAGCTCACTCACTAGCGATGAGCAGTTCTTC
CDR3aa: CASSLTSDEQFF

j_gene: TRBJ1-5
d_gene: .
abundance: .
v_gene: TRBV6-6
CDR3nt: TGTGCCAGCAGTTACTCTCGGGTTGAGCAGCCCCAGCATTTT
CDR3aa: CASSYSRVEQPQHF

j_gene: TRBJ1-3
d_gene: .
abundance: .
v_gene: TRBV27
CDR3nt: TGTGCCAGCAGACAGAGCCGCTGGACGGGAGGAAACACCATATATTTT
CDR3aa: CASRQSRWTGGNTIYF

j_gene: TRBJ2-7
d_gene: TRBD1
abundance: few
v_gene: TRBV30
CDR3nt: TGTGCCCTAGGACAGGACACCTACGAGCAGTACTTC
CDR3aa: CALGQDTYEQYF

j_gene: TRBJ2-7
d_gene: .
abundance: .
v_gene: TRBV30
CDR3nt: TGTGCCTGGAGTGTACAGACACGCTCCTACGAGCAGTACTTC
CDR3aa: CAWSVQTRSYEQYF

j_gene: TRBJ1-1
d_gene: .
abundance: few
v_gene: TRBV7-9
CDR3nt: TGTGCCAGCAGCTTACTGTGGAGGGTCGACACTGAAGCTTTCTTT
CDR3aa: CASSLLWRVDTEAFF

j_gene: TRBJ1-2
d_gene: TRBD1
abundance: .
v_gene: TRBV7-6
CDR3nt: TGTGCCAGCAGCTTAGGGGTCGGACAGGCTGGGGAAGATAACTATGGCTACACCTTC
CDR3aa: CASSLGVGQAGEDNYGYTF

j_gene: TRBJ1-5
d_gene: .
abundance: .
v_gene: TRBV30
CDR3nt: TGTGCCTGGAGTAGAACAGCAGGGAACAATCAGCCCCAGCATTTT
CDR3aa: CAWSRTAGNNQPQHF

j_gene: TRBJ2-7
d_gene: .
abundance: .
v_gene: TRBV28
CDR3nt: TGTGCCAGCAGTTTTGGGACTCACTCCTACGAGCAGTACTTC
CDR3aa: CASSFGTHSYEQYF

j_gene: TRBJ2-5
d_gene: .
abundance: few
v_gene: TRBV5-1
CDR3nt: TGCGCCAGCAGCTTAGGACTACTGAACCAAGAGACCCAGTACTTC
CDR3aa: CASSLGLLNQETQYF

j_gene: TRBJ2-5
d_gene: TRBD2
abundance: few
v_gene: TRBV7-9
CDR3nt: TGTGCCAGCATCCGACTAGCTGCCGAGACCCAGTACTTC
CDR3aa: CASIRLAAETQYF

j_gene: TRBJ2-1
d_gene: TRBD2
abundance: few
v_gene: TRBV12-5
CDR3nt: TGTGCTAGTGGTTCGCTAGCGGGAGGGCGGTACAATGAGCAGTTCTTC
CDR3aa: CASGSLAGGRYNEQFF

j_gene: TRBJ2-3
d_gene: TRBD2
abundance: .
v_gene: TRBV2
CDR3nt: TGTGCCAGCAGCCTCGGGACTAGCGGCCCCTTGGATACGCAGTATTTT
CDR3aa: CASSLGTSGPLDTQYF

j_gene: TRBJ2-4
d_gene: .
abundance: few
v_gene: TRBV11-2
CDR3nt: TGTGCCAGCAGCTTGTCCATTCCGTCGTCGACGAGGTTGTACTTC
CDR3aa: CASSLSIPSSTRLYF

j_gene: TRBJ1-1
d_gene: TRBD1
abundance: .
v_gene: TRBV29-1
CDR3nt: TGCAGCGTTATGGGACAGGGGAACACTGAAGCTTTCTTT
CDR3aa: CSVMGQGNTEAFF